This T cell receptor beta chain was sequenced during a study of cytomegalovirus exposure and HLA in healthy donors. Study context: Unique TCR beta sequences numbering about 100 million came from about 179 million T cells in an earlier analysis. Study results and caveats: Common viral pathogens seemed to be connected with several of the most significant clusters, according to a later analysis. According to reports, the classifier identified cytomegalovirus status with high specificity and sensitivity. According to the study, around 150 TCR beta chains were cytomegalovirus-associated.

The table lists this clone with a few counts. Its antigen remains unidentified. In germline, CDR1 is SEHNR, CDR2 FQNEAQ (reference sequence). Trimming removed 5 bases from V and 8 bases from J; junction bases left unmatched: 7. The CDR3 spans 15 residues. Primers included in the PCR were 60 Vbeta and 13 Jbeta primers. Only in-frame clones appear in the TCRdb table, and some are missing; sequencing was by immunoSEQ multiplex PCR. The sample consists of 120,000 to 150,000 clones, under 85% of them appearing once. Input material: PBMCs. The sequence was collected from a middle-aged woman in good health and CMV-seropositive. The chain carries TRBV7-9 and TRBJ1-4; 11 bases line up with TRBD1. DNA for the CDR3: TGTGCCAGCAGCCCTGGACAGGGGGCGGAAGAAAAACTGTTTTTT. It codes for CASSPGQGAEEKLFF.